Reported below is one T cell receptor beta chain. This record comes from a study of T cell changes during pregnancy in multiple sclerosis. Germline values: CDR1 SGHTA, CDR2 FQGNSA. There are 14 residues in the CDR3. V dropped 3 bases and J dropped 1 base, with 10 bases sitting between them. TCRdb keeps only in-frame clones here, not all; method: immunoSEQ multiplex PCR. The profile covers tens of thousands of clones, with roughly 92% appearing a single time and about 2.2% taken by the ten largest. The sample here was peripheral blood, taken before pregnancy. The TCR sequence derives from a female donor with multiple sclerosis, enrolled in a pregnancy study. This chain links TRBV7-2 with TRBJ2-7, with a tentative D call TRBD1 (6 bases). This CDR3 reads CASSFGTKSYEQYF. The CDR3 DNA follows: TGTGCCAGCAGCTTTGGGACAAAGTCCTACGAGCAGTACTTC.